This T cell receptor (beta chain) was retrieved from a study of blood T cell repertoires in COVID-19. Turning to the study itself: Samples taken during acute and convalescent COVID-19 were collected in the United States, Italy and Spain.

Sequencing was performed with immunoSEQ multiplex PCR; in TCRdb, only in-frame clones are kept and a portion is missing. The table has hundreds of thousands of clones, 85% seen once. The CDR3 consists of 15 residues. The junction had 7 bases not matched to a gene; V was cut back by 3 bases and J by 4 bases. CDR1 is SGHNT, CDR2 YYREEE, per germline (reference sequence). This rearrangement joins TRBV5-4 to TRBJ1-3; TRBD1 matches at 7 bases. This receptor was taken from a man over 45 with active or convalescent COVID-19. Sequencing input: peripheral blood. CDR3 DNA: TGTGCCAGCAGCTCAACCCTACAGGGGGGAAACACCATATATTTT. Its translation: CASSSTLQGGNTIYF.